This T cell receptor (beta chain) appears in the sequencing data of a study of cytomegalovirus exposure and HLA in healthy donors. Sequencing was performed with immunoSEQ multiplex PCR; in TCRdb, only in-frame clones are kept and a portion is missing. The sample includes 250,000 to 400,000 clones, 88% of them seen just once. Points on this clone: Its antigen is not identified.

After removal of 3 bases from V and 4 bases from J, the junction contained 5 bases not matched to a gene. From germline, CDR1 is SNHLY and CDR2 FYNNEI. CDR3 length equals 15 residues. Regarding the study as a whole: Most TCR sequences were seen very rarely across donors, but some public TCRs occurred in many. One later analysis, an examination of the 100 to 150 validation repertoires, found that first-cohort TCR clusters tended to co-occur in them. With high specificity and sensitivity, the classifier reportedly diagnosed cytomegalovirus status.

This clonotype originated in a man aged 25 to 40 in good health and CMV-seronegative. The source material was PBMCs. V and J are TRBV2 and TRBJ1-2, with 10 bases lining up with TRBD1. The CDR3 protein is CASSDRDRGTYGYTF. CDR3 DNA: TGTGCCAGCAGTGACCGGGACAGGGGTACCTATGGCTACACCTTC.